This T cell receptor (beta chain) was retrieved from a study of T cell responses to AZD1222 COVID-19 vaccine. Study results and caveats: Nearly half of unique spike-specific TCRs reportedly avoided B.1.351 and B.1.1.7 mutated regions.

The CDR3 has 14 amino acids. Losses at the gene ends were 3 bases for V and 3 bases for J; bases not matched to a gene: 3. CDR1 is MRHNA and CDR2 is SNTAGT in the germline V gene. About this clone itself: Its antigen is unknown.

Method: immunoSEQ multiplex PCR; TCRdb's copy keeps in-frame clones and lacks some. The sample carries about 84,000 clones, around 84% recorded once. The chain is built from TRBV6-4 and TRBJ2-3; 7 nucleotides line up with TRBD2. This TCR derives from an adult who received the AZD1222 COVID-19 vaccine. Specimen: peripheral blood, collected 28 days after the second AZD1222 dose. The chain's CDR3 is CASSEVSGTDTQYF. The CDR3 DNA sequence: TGTGCCAGCAGTGAGGTTAGCGGGACAGATACGCAGTATTTT.